These 25 T cell receptor beta chains were all obtained from the same sample, sequenced in a study of shared clonotypes between healthy human individuals. Assay used: immunoSEQ multiplex PCR; TCRdb lists only in-frame clones, some missing. This sample has fewer than 1 million clones, with just over 95% found just once. Naive CD8 cells lacked CD45RO, underwent positive selection for CCR7 and left out terminally differentiated effector memory CD45RA+ cells. The specimen sequenced was naive CD8+ T cells sorted from blood. These receptors were collected from a man aged 30 to 45 in good health.

The rearrangement uses TRBV19 and TRBJ2-2, with TRBD2 matching 7 bases. Germline V gene data show CDR1 as LNHDA and CDR2 as SQIVND (reference sequence). The CDR3 spans 13 residues. V shed 11 bases and J 6 bases; nucleotides not matched to a gene: 9. CDR3 sequence: CAGREGFAGELFF. CDR3 DNA: TGTGCCGGGAGGGAGGGTTTTGCCGGGGAGCTGTTTTTT. Variable domain in full (rest from reference TRBV19 and TRBJ2-2): DGGITQSPKYLFRKEGQNVTLSCEQNLNHDAMYWYRQDPGQGLRLIYYSQIVNDFQKGDIAEGYSVSREKKESFPLTVTSAQKNPTAFYLCAGREGFAGELFFGEGSRLTVL.

This chain links TRBV6-1 with TRBJ1-5, with D possibly being TRBD1 (6 bases). Trimming removed 6 bases from V and 6 bases from J, with 18 bases in between. The CDR3 length is 15 residues. Per the germline V gene, CDR1 is MNHNS and CDR2 is SASEGT. CDR3 protein: CASRRVQGSSQPQHF. In DNA, the CDR3 is TGTGCCAGCAGGAGAGTGCAGGGGTCGAGTCAGCCCCAGCATTTT.

The chain recombines TRBV11-2 with TRBJ2-5; 8 nucleotides align to TRBD2. Trimming took 1 base from V and 5 from J; bases not matched to a gene: 9. This CDR3 is 16 amino acids long. Germline V gene lookup returns CDR1 SGHAT and CDR2 FQNNGV. The CDR3 DNA reads as TGTGCCAGCAGCTTAGCCCCGGGGGGGGGCGAGGAGACCCAGTACTTC. This encodes CASSLAPGGGEETQYF.

The gene calls are TRBV2 and TRBJ2-4, with a tentative D call TRBD1 (5 bases). CDR3 length equals 12 residues. V was shortened by 4 bases and J by 16 bases, with 17 bases between the two germline ends. Germline values: CDR1 SNHLY, CDR2 FYNNEI. CDR3 region: CASSGQRALFYF. In DNA, the CDR3 is TGTGCCAGCAGTGGACAGAGAGCCCTTTTTTACTTC. The variable domain in full, completed from reference TRBV2 and TRBJ2-4, reads EPEVTQTPSHQVTQMGQEVILRCVPISNHLYFYWYRQILGQKVEFLVSFYNNEISEKSEIFDDQFSVERPDGSNFTLKIRSTKLEDSAMYFCASSGQRALFYFGAGTRLSVL.

The chain employs TRBV29-1 and TRBJ2-1; 8 bases map to TRBD2. There are 13 residues in the CDR3. Germline CDR1 and CDR2: SQVTM and ANQGSEA. Trimming cost V 5 bases and J 7 bases; bases outside gene matches: 7. The CDR3 loop reads CSVILAVRNEQFF. DNA of the CDR3: TGCAGCGTTATACTAGCGGTTAGAAATGAGCAGTTCTTC.

The chain is built from TRBV7-7 and TRBJ2-3, with D possibly being TRBD2 (5 bases). Trimming took 3 bases from V and 2 from J, leaving 9 bases between them. The CDR3 is 14 amino acids. From germline, CDR1 is SSHAT and CDR2 FNYEAQ (reference sequence). The CDR3, as DNA: TGTGCCAGCAGCTTGGACTTTACCACAGATACGCAGTATTTT. Translation gives CASSLDFTTDTQYF. Filled out from reference TRBV7-7 and TRBJ2-3, the complete variable domain reads GAGVSQSPRYKVTKRGQDVTLRCDPISSHATLYWYQQALGQGPEFLTYFNYEAQPDKSGLPSDRFSAERPEGSISTLTIQRTEQRDSAMYRCASSLDFTTDTQYFGPGTRLTVL.

The CDR3 DNA sequence: TGTGCCAGCTCATCTAGATCTACGACATGGGTCCGTCCTAATGAAAAACTGTTTTTT. This sequence encodes CASSSRSTTWVRPNEKLFF. This sequence joins TRBV18 and TRBJ1-4; D is uncertain. V was shortened by 5 bases and J by 3 bases, with 25 bases between the two germline ends. CDR1 and CDR2 (germline): KGHSH, LQKENI. CDR3 size: 19 residues.

The chain employs TRBV7-6 and TRBJ2-2; D not resolved. This CDR3 is 13 amino acids long. Germline CDR1 reads SGHVS; CDR2 reads FNYEAQ. Trimming removed 5 bases from V and 0 bases from J, with 4 bases in between. CDR3 nucleotides: TGTGCCAGCAGCCGAGCGAACACCGGGGAGCTGTTTTTT. It codes for CASSRANTGELFF.

V usage is TRBV4-2 and J usage is TRBJ2-1; maybe TRBD2 (6 bases). The CDR3 has 16 amino acids. Trimming took off 2 bases at V and 6 bases at J, with 17 bases between the two ends. Germline assignment: CDR1 LGHNA and CDR2 YNFKEQ. CDR3 region: CASSQSASVVGNEQFF. The CDR3 DNA reads TGTGCCAGCAGCCAATCCGCTAGCGTAGTAGGCAATGAGCAGTTCTTC.

Worth noting for this clone: The same CDR3 can be traced to other DNA sequences in this sample. The V gene is TRBV7-9, the J gene TRBJ1-1; D gene ambiguous. V lost 4 bases to trimming and J lost 3 bases, with 9 bases between them. The CDR3 spans 13 residues. CDR1 and CDR2 (germline): SEHNR, FQNEAQ (reference sequence). CDR3 coding DNA: TGTGCCAGCAGCTCTAGAGGAGACACTGAAGCTTTCTTT. This encodes CASSSRGDTEAFF.

The chain combines TRBV5-5 with TRBJ1-4; D perhaps matches TRBD1 (5 bases). The CDR3 is 14 residues long. CDR1 and CDR2 (germline): SGHKS, YYEKEE (reference sequence). Trimming took off 4 bases at V and 2 bases at J, with 9 bases between the two ends. Written as DNA, the CDR3 is TGTGCCAGCAGCGAGGGGTATACTAATGAAAAACTGTTTTTT. Translating it yields CASSEGYTNEKLFF.

V is TRBV28 and J is TRBJ2-7; unclear D gene. The CDR3 loop spans 12 amino acids. Trimming removed 5 bases at V and 2 bases at J, with 7 bases between. The germline V gene has CDR1 MDHEN and CDR2 SYDVKM. DNA for the CDR3: TGTGCCAGCAGTACATCGACCTACGAGCAGTACTTC. This encodes CASSTSTYEQYF.

V is TRBV27 and J is TRBJ1-2; D perhaps matches TRBD1 (5 bases). V shed 7 bases and J shed 8 bases, with 14 bases lying between them. CDR3 length: 12 amino acids. Germline V gene lookup returns CDR1 MNHEY and CDR2 SMNVEV (reference sequence). The CDR3: CASTSGGKGYTF. CDR3 bases: TGTGCCAGCACCTCCGGGGGAAAAGGCTACACCTTC.

This chain connects TRBV11-2 to TRBJ2-2; D is possibly TRBD1 (5 bases). Germline V gene data show CDR1 as SGHAT and CDR2 as FQNNGV. V dropped 4 bases and J dropped 6 bases, with 9 bases sitting between them. The CDR3 is made up of 13 amino acids. In DNA, the CDR3 is TGTGCCAGCAGCTCAAGACAGTCCGGGGAGCTGTTTTTT. It encodes CASSSRQSGELFF.

The genes are TRBV6-5 and TRBJ2-7, with a possible D match to TRBD2 (5 bases). This CDR3 comprises 15 residues. Trimming took off 5 bases at V and 6 bases at J, with 20 bases between the two ends. CDR1 MNHEY and CDR2 SVGAGI come from the germline V gene. This chain's CDR3 is CASSPGRTLRAEQYF. CDR3 sequence (DNA): TGTGCCAGCAGTCCAGGAAGGACTCTTCGGGCCGAGCAGTACTTC.

Note on this clone: The same CDR3 also results from other DNA sequences found in this sample. The chain is built from TRBV7-2 and TRBJ1-5; D remains unclear. The CDR3 covers 13 residues. Germline CDR1 reads SGHTA; CDR2 reads FQGNSA. The V end lost 5 bases, the J end lost 0 bases, and 5 bases lay between the germline ends. As DNA, the CDR3 is TGTGCCAGCAGCCTTAATAGCAATCAGCCCCAGCATTTT. Amino acid sequence: CASSLNSNQPQHF.

This chain uses TRBV19 with TRBJ2-7; maybe TRBD1 (6 bases). The germline V and J ends were trimmed by 5 bases and 6 bases, with 11 bases remaining between them. This CDR3 spans 12 amino acids. Germline CDR1 LNHDA, CDR2 SQIVND (reference sequence). The CDR3: CASSLGQSEQYF. The CDR3 coding sequence is TGTGCCAGTAGTCTCGGACAGAGCGAGCAGTACTTC.

The CDR3 reads CASVLTGGLYEQYF. The CDR3 DNA reads TGTGCCAGCGTACTGACAGGGGGGCTCTACGAGCAGTACTTC. The chain recombines TRBV6-1 with TRBJ2-7, with 9 nucleotides matching TRBD1. This CDR3 spans 14 amino acids. Germline loops: CDR1 MNHNS, CDR2 SASEGT. The trim removed 8 bases at V and 3 bases at J, leaving 8 bases unmatched.

V gene TRBV11-3 combines with J gene TRBJ2-2; no clear D. The CDR3 runs 13 residues. V lost 5 bases, J lost 4 bases, and 8 bases lay in between. Germline loops: CDR1 SGHNT, CDR2 YENEEA. The CDR3 protein is CASSPPSTGELFF. CDR3 sequence (DNA): TGTGCCAGCAGCCCGCCCTCCACCGGGGAGCTGTTTTTT.

The chain recombines TRBV7-3 with TRBJ2-3; the D gene is possibly TRBD2 (5 bases). V lost 5 bases and J 0 bases, leaving 6 bases between the germline ends. Germline-derived CDR1 and CDR2 are SGHTA and FQGTGA. The CDR3 runs 13 residues. In DNA form, the CDR3 reads TGTGCCAGCAGCCCGGGGAGCACAGATACGCAGTATTTT. Translation: CASSPGSTDTQYF.

The chain is built from TRBV5-8 and TRBJ2-2; D uncertain. Trimming took off 3 bases at V and 4 bases at J, with 19 bases between the two ends. CDR3 size: 17 residues. Per germline, CDR1 SGHTS and CDR2 YDEGEE. CDR3 loop: CASSYRFELGPTGELFF. As DNA, the CDR3 is TGTGCCAGCAGCTATCGTTTCGAGTTAGGCCCCACCGGGGAGCTGTTTTTT.

The chain carries TRBV28 and TRBJ2-3, with 8 positions matching TRBD2. In germline, CDR1 is MDHEN, CDR2 SYDVKM. Trimming removed 4 bases from V and 5 bases from J; junction bases left unmatched: 11. The CDR3 sequence is 16 residues long. The CDR3 loop reads CASSSPPGLVQDTQYF. CDR3 in DNA: TGTGCCAGCAGTTCGCCCCCGGGACTAGTTCAAGATACGCAGTATTTT.

This chain uses TRBV11-3 with TRBJ2-7; tentatively, D is TRBD1 (6 bases). The germline V gene encodes CDR1 SGHNT and CDR2 YENEEA. Trimming left V 4 bases short and J 3 bases short, with 7 bases between. The CDR3 has 12 residues. The CDR3 coding sequence is TGTGCCAGCAGCTGGACAGACTACGAGCAGTACTTC. This encodes CASSWTDYEQYF.

The rearrangement links TRBV5-4 to TRBJ1-1; D gene uncertain. Germline-derived CDR1 and CDR2 are SGHNT and YYREEE (reference sequence). The V and J ends lost 3 bases and 10 bases respectively, with 16 bases between them. The CDR3 runs 13 residues. The CDR3 DNA follows: TGTGCCAGCAGCTCGACGGCGGACGTGGGAGCTTTCTTT. Protein product: CASSSTADVGAFF.

V usage is TRBV4-1 and J usage is TRBJ2-1; 12 bases map to TRBD2. The V and J ends lost 3 bases and 8 bases, in that order; junction bases with no gene match: 11. The germline V gene has CDR1 MGHRA and CDR2 YSYEKL. The CDR3 is made up of 17 amino acids. Written as DNA, the CDR3 is TGCGCCAGCAGCCACCAGGCGACTAGCGGGAGTTTTTATGAGCAGTTCTTC. Translation: CASSHQATSGSFYEQFF.